These 28 T cell receptor beta chains originate from one sample sequenced in a study of early T cells in non-severe SARS-CoV-2 infection (dated by TCRdb to about 2021). Libraries came from 5' RACE. The sequencer listed for this sample is NextSeq 500. TCRdb took the public reads, trimmed them with fastp at Q25, ran MiXCR for clone calling and kept in-frame beta chains. When rows share a CDR3 protein, they turn into one entry using the most common DNA and genes. Counted in this sample were approximately 70,000 distinct CDR3 sequences; roughly 13% of them appeared once. 11% to 15% of the sample belongs to the ten largest clones. Material for sequencing was whole blood. The source is an adult who was a healthcare worker with PCR-confirmed SARS-CoV-2 infection or an uninfected control (not recorded which).

Of note for this clonotype: The conserved phenylalanine or tryptophan is not found at the CDR3 terminus, so this likely reflects a read error. The chain uses TRBV24-1 and TRBJ2-3, with D uncertain. CDR3 size: 14 residues. Trimming shortened V by 4 bases and J by 6 bases, and 13 bases separated the two germline ends. Germline V CDR1 and CDR2: KGHDR, SFDVKD. CDR3 protein: CATSDPRQVDTQYL. The CDR3 bases are TGTGCCACCAGTGACCCCCGCCAAGTGGATACGCAGTATCTT.

This clonotype has more than one count but fewer than ten. The CDR3: CASSYGGRDEQYF. CDR3 bases: TGTGCCAGCAGTTACGGGGGGCGCGACGAGCAGTACTTC. This chain links TRBV6-2 or TRBV6-3 with TRBJ2-7; D possibly uses TRBD1 or TRBD2 (6 bases each). The CDR3 has 13 amino acids. CDR1 is MNHEY and CDR2 is SVGEGT in the germline V gene. Trimming took 2 bases from V and 5 from J, leaving 10 bases between them.

This clonotype was seen a handful of times. The gene calls are TRBV28 and TRBJ1-3, with D unclear. The CDR3 length is 10 residues. V lost 10 bases and J 7 bases, leaving 8 bases between the germline ends. CDR1 MDHEN and CDR2 SYDVKM come from the germline V gene. The chain's CDR3 is CATVGNTIYF. CDR3 bases: TGTGCCACCGTGGGGAACACCATATATTTT. Filled out from reference TRBV28 and TRBJ1-3, the complete variable domain reads DVKVTQSSRYLVKRTGEKVFLECVQDMDHENMFWYRQDPGLGLRLIYFSYDVKMKEKGDIPEGYSVSREKKERFSLILESASTNQTSMYLCATVGNTIYFGEGSWLTVV.

The chain has TRBV28 and TRBJ2-3; D is possibly TRBD2 (6 bases). The V end was cut by 7 bases, the J end by 7 bases, with 21 bases between. Germline V lookup: CDR1 MDHEN, CDR2 SYDVKM. The CDR3 has 15 residues. As DNA, the CDR3 is TGTGCCAGCATTGAGGCGGGGCGCCTTTTACATACGCAGTATTTT. Its translation is CASIEAGRLLHTQYF.

In its sample, this clonotype was seen a few times. The rearrangement joins TRBV5-4 to TRBJ1-2; D is unresolved. Germline V gene sequence: CDR1 SGHNT, CDR2 YYREEE (reference sequence). Trimming pared 4 bases from V and 9 bases from J, leaving 19 bases between. CDR3 length: 14 residues. CDR3 coding DNA: TGTGCCAGCAGCCGTCCCCCAGAGGGTGAGAGCTACACCTTC. It codes for CASSRPPEGESYTF. The full variable domain, in which reference TRBV5-4 and TRBJ1-2 provide the parts outside the CDR3, is ETGVTQSPTHLIKTRGQQVTLRCSSQSGHNTVSWYQQALGQGPQFIFQYYREEENGRGNFPPRFSGLQFPNYSSELNVNALELDDSALYLCASSRPPEGESYTFGSGTRLTVV.

This clonotype was counted a few times. This rearrangement joins TRBV2 to TRBJ2-7, with TRBD1 matching over 10 bases. Trimming took 6 bases from V and 9 from J; bases not matched to a gene: 8. Germline V gives CDR1 SNHLY, CDR2 FYNNEI. The length of the CDR3 is 13 residues. CDR3 sequence: CASRGTGEVGQYF. Here the CDR3 DNA reads TGTGCCAGCAGAGGGACAGGGGAAGTCGGGCAGTACTTC.

This clonotype has a handful of counts. This chain uses TRBV29-1 with TRBJ2-2; 8 nucleotides match TRBD2. Germline V gene sequence: CDR1 SQVTM, CDR2 ANQGSEA. Trimming at V came to 5 bases and at J to 3 bases, leaving 5 bases not matched to a gene. CDR3 length: 14 amino acids. The CDR3 is CSVSGGLHTGELFF. The CDR3 region has the DNA TGCAGCGTTAGCGGGGGCTTACACACCGGGGAGCTGTTTTTT.

V usage is TRBV4-3 and J usage is TRBJ2-7; D is undetermined. CDR1 and CDR2 (germline): LGHNA, YSLEER. V shed 0 bases and J shed 4 bases, with 7 bases lying between them. The CDR3 runs to 13 residues. As DNA, the CDR3 is TGCGCCAGCAGCCAAGAACAACGATACGAGCAGTACTTC. Protein sequence: CASSQEQRYEQYF.

The V call is TRBV6-5, the J call TRBJ1-3, with 11 bases fitting TRBD1. The CDR3 consists of 18 residues. With 6 bases clipped from V and 0 bases from J, the junction kept 10 bases outside the gene matches. In germline, CDR1 is MNHEY, CDR2 SVGAGI. The CDR3: CASRTLGQGALSGNTIYF. The CDR3 coding sequence is TGTGCCAGCAGAACCCTTGGACAGGGGGCTCTCTCTGGAAACACCATATATTTT.

The chain couples TRBV10-3 to TRBJ1-2, with D tentatively TRBD1 (5 bases). Trimming cost V 0 bases and J 6 bases, with 11 bases left between them. Germline-derived CDR1 and CDR2 are ENHRY and SYGVKD. This CDR3 is built from 14 residues. For the CDR3, the DNA is TGTGCCATCAGTGAGTCGGTAGGGGCCGATGGCTACACCTTC. As protein: CAISESVGADGYTF.

The V call is TRBV29-1, the J call TRBJ2-7, with no clear D. The CDR3 has 12 amino acids. Germline V gives CDR1 SQVTM, CDR2 ANQGSEA. V dropped 7 bases and J dropped 7 bases, with 17 bases sitting between them. The CDR3 DNA reads TGCAGCGCCGGAGATCCGGATTTGGAGCAGTACTTC. This gives the protein CSAGDPDLEQYF.

V is TRBV5-4 and J is TRBJ1-1; D may be TRBD1 (6 bases). CDR3 length: 14 residues. Deletions cut 1 base from V and 7 bases from J, with 14 bases between. Germline-derived CDR1 and CDR2 are SGHNT and YYREEE (reference sequence). The CDR3 sequence: CASSLYDRSGEAFF. The CDR3 DNA reads as TGTGCCAGCAGCTTGTACGACAGGTCGGGTGAAGCTTTCTTT.

This clonotype was seen more than once but under ten times. The rearrangement uses TRBV29-1 and TRBJ2-2; tentatively, D is TRBD1 (5 bases). Germline CDR1 SQVTM, CDR2 ANQGSEA. The CDR3 runs to 14 residues. V dropped 4 bases and J dropped 4 bases, with 13 bases sitting between them. CDR3 region: CSVGGRVGTGELFF. For the CDR3, the DNA is TGCAGCGTTGGCGGCAGGGTGGGCACCGGGGAGCTGTTTTTT.

The table lists this clonotype with a few counts. The chain couples TRBV6-2 or TRBV6-3 to TRBJ2-3; D may be TRBD2 (7 bases). The CDR3 is 14 residues long. Trimming left V 5 bases short and J 2 bases short, with 11 bases between. Germline V gene lookup returns CDR1 MNHEY and CDR2 SVGEGT. CDR3 region: CASSRGGATDTQYF. As DNA, the CDR3 is TGTGCCAGCAGTAGGGGGGGGGCCACAGATACGCAGTATTTT.

This clonotype was counted only a few times. The genes are TRBV5-1 and TRBJ2-4; TRBD2 is a possible D gene (6 bases). CDR1 is SGHRS, CDR2 YFSETQ, per germline. Trimming took 0 bases from V and 0 from J, leaving 13 bases between them. CDR3 length: 17 residues. The DNA of the CDR3 is TGCGCCAGCAGCTTGGCAGGCGGGGATCTAGCCAAAAACATTCAGTACTTC. Protein sequence: CASSLAGGDLAKNIQYF.

A few counts support this clonotype. V gene TRBV2 combines with J gene TRBJ2-5, with a weak D call TRBD1 (6 bases). Trimming shortened V by 6 bases and J by 2 bases, and 13 bases separated the two germline ends. The CDR3 loop spans 14 amino acids. Germline V gives CDR1 SNHLY, CDR2 FYNNEI. CDR3 sequence reads: CASSTGQTQETQYF. In DNA, the CDR3 is TGTGCCAGCAGCACTGGACAGACTCAAGAGACCCAGTACTTC. Drawing the rest from reference TRBV2 and TRBJ2-5, the complete variable domain is EPEVTQTPSHQVTQMGQEVILRCVPISNHLYFYWYRQILGQKVEFLVSFYNNEISEKSEIFDDQFSVERPDGSNFTLKIRSTKLEDSAMYFCASSTGQTQETQYFGPGTRLLVL.

In its sample, this clonotype was seen many times. This chain uses TRBV5-4 with TRBJ2-2; D gene uncertain. The germline gives CDR1 SGHNT, CDR2 YYREEE (reference sequence). Trimming cost V 0 bases and J 6 bases, with 6 bases left between them. This CDR3 comprises 13 residues. CDR3 nucleotide sequence: TGTGCCAGCAGCTTGGACAGTCCCGGGGAGCTGTTTTTT. Protein: CASSLDSPGELFF.

The table lists this clonotype with many counts. This sequence joins TRBV9 and TRBJ2-3; 8 bases line up with TRBD2. The CDR3 contains 16 residues. The V segment lost 2 bases and the J segment 0 bases; nucleotides outside the gene matches: 5. Germline CDR1 and CDR2: SGDLS and YYNGEE. The CDR3 nucleotides are TGTGCCAGCAGCGTGAGCGGGGGACTGAGCACAGATACGCAGTATTTT. Residues: CASSVSGGLSTDTQYF. The full variable domain, completed using reference TRBV9 and TRBJ2-3, is DSGVTQTPKHLITATGQRVTLRCSPRSGDLSVYWYQQSLDQGLQFLIQYYNGEERAKGNILERFSAQQFPDLHSELNLSSLELGDSALYFCASSVSGGLSTDTQYFGPGTRLTVL.

The rearrangement uses TRBV7-6 and TRBJ2-2, with D unresolved. Germline lookup yields CDR1 SGHVS and CDR2 FNYEAQ. CDR3 size: 13 residues. Trimming stripped 5 bases from V and 6 bases from J, with 10 bases between. CDR3 nucleotides: TGTGCCAGCAGCCCGCTCCTTCCCGGGGAGCTGTTTTTT. Residues: CASSPLLPGELFF.

This clonotype was detected a few times. The V gene is TRBV7-3, the J gene TRBJ2-3; TRBD1 or TRBD2 may be the D gene (5 bases each). Germline values: CDR1 SGHTA, CDR2 FQGTGA. V lost 5 bases to trimming and J lost 2 bases, with 14 bases between them. CDR3 size: 15 residues. The CDR3 nucleotides are TGTGCCAGCAGCGCAATTTCGGGGCCCACAGATACGCAGTATTTT. It specifies CASSAISGPTDTQYF.

Within the sample, this clonotype is medium-sized. The V gene is TRBV28, the J gene TRBJ1-6; 8 nucleotides agree with TRBD1. V gave up 4 bases and J gave up 7 bases; unmatched junction bases: 3. Germline loops: CDR1 MDHEN, CDR2 SYDVKM. This CDR3 is 14 amino acids long. The CDR3 DNA follows: TGTGCCAGCAGTTGGACAGGGACCAATTCACCCCTCCACTTT. Protein: CASSWTGTNSPLHF. Variable domain in full (rest from reference TRBV28 and TRBJ1-6): DVKVTQSSRYLVKRTGEKVFLECVQDMDHENMFWYRQDPGLGLRLIYFSYDVKMKEKGDIPEGYSVSREKKERFSLILESASTNQTSMYLCASSWTGTNSPLHFGNGTRLTVT.

The chain couples TRBV10-2 to TRBJ1-5; D not certain. The CDR3 is 14 residues long. The germline V and J ends were trimmed by 3 bases and 0 bases, with 6 bases remaining between them. Germline V gene sequence: CDR1 WSHSY, CDR2 SAAADI. This chain's CDR3 is CASSEHDSNQPQHF. CDR3 DNA sequence: TGCGCCAGCAGTGAACATGATAGCAATCAGCCCCAGCATTTT.

This clonotype was detected a few times. The CDR3 nucleotides are TGTGCCGCGGGCAGGGCGAGCAATCAGCCCCAGCATTTT. This gives the protein CAAGRASNQPQHF. The chain joins TRBV12-3 or TRBV12-4 to TRBJ1-5; TRBD1 might be the D (5 bases). The CDR3 consists of 13 residues. V was clipped by 11 bases and J by 1 base, with 12 bases between them.

This clonotype has a count of ten or more. The chain has TRBV27 and TRBJ1-1; TRBD1 matches 12 bases. This CDR3 region has 14 residues. Trimming at V came to 3 bases and at J to 7 bases, leaving 3 bases not matched to a gene. Germline CDR1 is MNHEY and CDR2 is SMNVEV (reference sequence). The CDR3 here is CASSFGTGGYEAFF. CDR3 nucleotide sequence: TGTGCCAGCAGTTTCGGGACAGGGGGCTATGAAGCTTTCTTT.

This clonotype was seen many times. The V call is TRBV6-1, the J call TRBJ2-7; maybe TRBD2 (6 bases). Trimming stripped 0 bases from V and 3 bases from J, with 9 bases between. The CDR3 contains 14 residues. Germline-derived CDR1 and CDR2 are MNHNS and SASEGT. CDR3 sequence (DNA): TGTGCCAGCAGTGAAGCTGGCGGGGACTACGAGCAGTACTTC. Translation: CASSEAGGDYEQYF.

This clonotype showed up just a few times. The chain joins TRBV11-1 to TRBJ2-5; 10 bases fit TRBD1. V dropped 5 bases and J dropped 4; count of bases not matched to a gene: 16. The CDR3 runs 18 residues. Looked up from germline, CDR1 is SGHAT and CDR2 is FQDESV (reference sequence). This chain's CDR3 is CASSPIRGTGALLETQYF. CDR3 DNA sequence: TGTGCCAGCAGCCCCATCCGCGGGACAGGGGCCCTTCTAGAGACCCAGTACTTC.

This clonotype occurred many times. This chain connects TRBV28 to TRBJ2-3, with D unresolved. The CDR3 loop spans 14 amino acids. Germline V gives CDR1 MDHEN, CDR2 SYDVKM. V was shortened by 7 bases and J by 11 bases, with 22 bases between the two germline ends. CDR3 in amino acids: CASTPPPPRPGQYF. The DNA for the CDR3 is TGTGCCAGCACCCCTCCTCCGCCCCGGCCAGGGCAGTATTTT.

This clonotype has ten or more counts. This chain links TRBV7-2 with TRBJ1-1; the D is unclear. Per germline, CDR1 SGHTA and CDR2 FQGNSA. V lost 5 bases, J lost 1 base, and 8 bases lay in between. The CDR3 spans 13 residues. The CDR3 spells CASSTKKNTEAFF. DNA of the CDR3: TGTGCCAGCAGCACCAAAAAGAACACTGAAGCTTTCTTT.